This T cell receptor (beta chain) was profiled in a study of response to subunit inactivated influenza vaccine. CDR3 size: 15 residues. CDR1 and CDR2 from the germline V gene are DFQATT and SNEGSKA (reference sequence). V shed 0 bases and J 3 bases; nucleotides not matched to a gene: 8. This clonotype was counted between two and nine times. TCRdb ran MiXCR on the RT-PCR reads and lists one entry per CDR3 protein. The sample shows roughly 710,000 distinct CDR3 sequences, approximately 15% of them seen only once. The genes are TRBV20-1 and TRBJ2-7; 7 nucleotides match TRBD2. The material sequenced was PBMCs from blood, taken 14 to 15 days before vaccination. This clonotype was obtained from a man aged 50 to 60 who received an inactivated influenza vaccine. The DNA for the CDR3 is TGCAGTGCTAGAGACTTAGCGGGTCCCGGCTACGAGCAGTACTTC. Its protein is CSARDLAGPGYEQYF.